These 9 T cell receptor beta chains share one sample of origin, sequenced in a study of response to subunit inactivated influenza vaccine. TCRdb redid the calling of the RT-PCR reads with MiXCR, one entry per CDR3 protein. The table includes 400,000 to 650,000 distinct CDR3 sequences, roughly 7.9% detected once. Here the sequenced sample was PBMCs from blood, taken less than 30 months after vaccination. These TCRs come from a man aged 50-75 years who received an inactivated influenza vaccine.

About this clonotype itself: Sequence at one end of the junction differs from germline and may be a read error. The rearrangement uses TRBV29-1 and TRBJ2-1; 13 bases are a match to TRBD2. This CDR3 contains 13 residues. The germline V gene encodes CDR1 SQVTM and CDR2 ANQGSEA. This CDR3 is CSVATSGGIERFF. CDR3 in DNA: TGCAGCGTTGCGACTAGCGGGGGGATTGAGCGGTTCTTC.

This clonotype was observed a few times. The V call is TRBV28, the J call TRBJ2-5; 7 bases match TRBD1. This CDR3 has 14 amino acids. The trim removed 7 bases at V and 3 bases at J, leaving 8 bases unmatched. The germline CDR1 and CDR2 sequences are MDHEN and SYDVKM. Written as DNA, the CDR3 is TGTGCCAGCAACCGGGACAGAATCGAAGAGACCCAGTACTTC. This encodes CASNRDRIEETQYF.

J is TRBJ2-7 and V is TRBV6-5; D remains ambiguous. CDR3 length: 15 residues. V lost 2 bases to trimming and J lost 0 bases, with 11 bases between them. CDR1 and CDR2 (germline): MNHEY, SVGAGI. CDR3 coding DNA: TGTGCCAGCAGTTACGGCCTCCCCTACTCCTACGAGCAGTACTTC. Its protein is CASSYGLPYSYEQYF.

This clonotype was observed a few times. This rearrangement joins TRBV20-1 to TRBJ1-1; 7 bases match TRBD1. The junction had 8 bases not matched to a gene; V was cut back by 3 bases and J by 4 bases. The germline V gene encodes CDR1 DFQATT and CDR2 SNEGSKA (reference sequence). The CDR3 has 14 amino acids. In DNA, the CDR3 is TGCAGTGCTAGTGCCCAGGGGGGCCTCACTGAAGCTTTCTTT. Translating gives CSASAQGGLTEAFF.

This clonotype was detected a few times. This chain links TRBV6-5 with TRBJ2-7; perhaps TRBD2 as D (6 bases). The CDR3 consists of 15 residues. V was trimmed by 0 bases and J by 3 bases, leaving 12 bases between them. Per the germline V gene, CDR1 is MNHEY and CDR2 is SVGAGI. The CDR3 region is CASSYSGLDGYEQYF. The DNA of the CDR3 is TGTGCCAGCAGTTACTCGGGACTGGATGGCTACGAGCAGTACTTC.

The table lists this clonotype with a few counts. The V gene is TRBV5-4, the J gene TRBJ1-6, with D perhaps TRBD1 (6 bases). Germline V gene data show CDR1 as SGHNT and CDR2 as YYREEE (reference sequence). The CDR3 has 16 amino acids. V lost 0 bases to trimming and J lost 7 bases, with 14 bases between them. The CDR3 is CASSLVFGGSNSPLHF. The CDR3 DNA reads TGTGCCAGCAGCTTGGTGTTTGGGGGCTCAAATTCACCCCTCCACTTT.

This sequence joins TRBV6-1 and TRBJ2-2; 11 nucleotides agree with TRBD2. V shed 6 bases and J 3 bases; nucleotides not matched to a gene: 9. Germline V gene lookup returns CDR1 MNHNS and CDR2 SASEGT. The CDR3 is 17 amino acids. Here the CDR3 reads CASRPTSGRRDTGELFF. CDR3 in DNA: TGTGCCAGCAGGCCAACTAGCGGGAGAAGGGACACCGGGGAGCTGTTTTTT.

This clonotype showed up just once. CDR3 nucleotide sequence: TGTGCCAGCAGCGCCCGACAGGGAACCGGGGAGCTGTTTTTT. Protein sequence: CASSARQGTGELFF. This chain links TRBV11-2 with TRBJ2-2; 7 bases match TRBD1. Looked up from germline, CDR1 is SGHAT and CDR2 is FQNNGV. The ends lost 5 bases at V and 5 bases at J; junction bases unmatched: 5. The CDR3 length is 14 residues.

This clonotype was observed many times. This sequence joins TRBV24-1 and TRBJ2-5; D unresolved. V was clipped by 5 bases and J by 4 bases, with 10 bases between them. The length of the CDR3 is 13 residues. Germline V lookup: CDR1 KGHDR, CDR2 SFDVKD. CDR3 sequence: CATSGSHLETQYF. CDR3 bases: TGTGCCACCAGTGGAAGCCATTTAGAGACCCAGTACTTC.